A single sample gave rise to the 15 T cell receptor beta chains below, sequenced in a study of T-cell memory formation after mild COVID-19. Using its own MiXCR run on the 5' RACE reads, TCRdb lists one record per CDR3 protein. Here the sample spans around 390,000 distinct CDR3 sequences, approximately 16% being singletons. The sequencing input was PBMCs or a T cell subset sorted from them (not recorded which). The origin of the receptors is a man in his late teens or twenties who had mild COVID-19 (a few samples of this study predate the infection). Cell type and time point are not known.

The table lists this clonotype with a few counts. The rearrangement uses TRBV12-3 or TRBV12-4 and TRBJ2-7, with 10 bases identical to TRBD2. J was trimmed by 1 base and V by 5 bases; bases with no gene match: 5. This CDR3 comprises 15 residues. The CDR3 is CASSHDSGGSYEQYV. The CDR3 DNA sequence: TGTGCCAGCAGTCACGATAGCGGGGGGTCCTACGAGCAGTACGTC.

This clonotype was seen a handful of times. The V call is TRBV20-1, the J call TRBJ2-3; TRBD2 aligns across 8 bases. The CDR3 is made up of 15 amino acids. Germline CDR1 is DFQATT and CDR2 is SNEGSKA (reference sequence). Unmatched junction bases numbered 5, after V lost 3 bases and J lost 0 bases. The CDR3 region has the DNA TGCAGTGCTAGCCCTAGCGGGCCTAGCACAGATACGCAGTATTTT. It specifies CSASPSGPSTDTQYF.

This clonotype was detected ten times or more. The CDR3 sequence: CASSPGDKSYEQYF. CDR3 coding DNA: TGTGCCAGCTCACCAGGGGACAAAAGCTACGAGCAGTACTTC. The chain recombines TRBV18 with TRBJ2-7, with D perhaps matching TRBD1 (6 bases). CDR1 KGHSH and CDR2 LQKENI come from the germline V gene. The CDR3 covers 14 residues. V was clipped by 2 bases and J by 3 bases, with 11 bases between them.

In regard to this clonotype: One junction end does not reproduce the germline sequence, and a read error may be involved. V is TRBV6-5 and J is TRBJ1-4; perhaps TRBD1 as D (5 bases). CDR3 length: 15 amino acids. CDR1 and CDR2 from the germline V gene are MNHEY and SVGAGI. The DNA of the CDR3 is TGTGCCAGCAGAGATAACAGGAGGACTACTGAAAAACTGTTTTTT. Translated, it gives CASRDNRRTTEKLFF.

This clonotype was found a few times. The chain joins TRBV7-2 to TRBJ2-5; 10 nucleotides line up with TRBD2. The junction had 7 bases not matched to a gene; V was cut back by 5 bases and J by 4 bases. Germline V CDR1 and CDR2: SGHTA, FQGNSA. The CDR3 has 15 amino acids. CDR3 region: CASSPASGGSETQYF. The CDR3 DNA reads as TGTGCCAGCAGCCCCGCTAGCGGGGGTTCAGAGACCCAGTACTTC.

The chain is built from TRBV5-1 and TRBJ2-1, with 7 bases matching TRBD2. J gave up 1 base and V 2 bases, and 6 bases lay outside the gene matches. Germline V gene sequence: CDR1 SGHRS, CDR2 YFSETQ. The CDR3 length is 16 residues. CDR3 DNA: TGCGCCAGCAGCTTCTCCCTAGCGGTTTCCTACAATGAGCAGTTCTTC. Translating it yields CASSFSLAVSYNEQFF.

The chain has TRBV10-3 and TRBJ2-3; TRBD2 aligns across 12 bases. J gave up 3 bases and V 5 bases, and 3 bases lay outside the gene matches. From germline, CDR1 is ENHRY and CDR2 SYGVKD. This CDR3 is built from 15 residues. Written as DNA, the CDR3 is TGTGCCATCAGTCAGACTAGCGGGGGAACAGATACGCAGTATTTT. This encodes CAISQTSGGTDTQYF.

This clonotype has more than one count but fewer than ten. The chain couples TRBV29-1 to TRBJ1-2, with D hard to call. From germline, CDR1 is SQVTM and CDR2 ANQGSEA. The CDR3 loop spans 15 amino acids. V shed 3 bases and J shed 0 bases, with 14 bases lying between them. The CDR3 reads CSVDSPGSSNYGYTF. The CDR3 nucleotides are TGCAGCGTTGATTCCCCTGGGAGCTCTAACTATGGCTACACCTTC.

This clonotype was counted a few times. V is TRBV24-1 and J is TRBJ1-5, with 7 bases identical to TRBD1. The CDR3 length is 15 residues. Germline trimming cut 4 bases from V and 4 bases from J; bases unmatched to any gene: 6. CDR1 KGHDR and CDR2 SFDVKD come from the germline V gene. Here the CDR3 reads CATSDGDRDNQPQHF. The CDR3 DNA follows: TGTGCCACCAGTGACGGTGACAGGGATAATCAGCCCCAGCATTTT.

The chain joins TRBV28 to TRBJ2-1; TRBD1 matches 7 bases. The germline CDR1 and CDR2 sequences are MDHEN and SYDVKM. J gave up 15 bases and V 6 bases, and 11 bases lay outside the gene matches. The CDR3 contains 12 residues. CDR3 amino acids: CASSRDRVRAFF. The CDR3 DNA sequence: TGTGCCAGCAGCCGCGACAGGGTTCGAGCGTTCTTC. The complete variable domain, with remaining parts taken from reference TRBV28 and TRBJ2-1, reads DVKVTQSSRYLVKRTGEKVFLECVQDMDHENMFWYRQDPGLGLRLIYFSYDVKMKEKGDIPEGYSVSREKKERFSLILESASTNQTSMYLCASSRDRVRAFFGPGTRLTVL.

J is TRBJ1-2 and V is TRBV7-2, with 8 bases identical to TRBD1. The CDR3 is 14 residues long. V shed 6 bases and J 3 bases; nucleotides not matched to a gene: 6. Germline V CDR1 and CDR2: SGHTA, FQGNSA. The CDR3 DNA follows: TGTGCCAGCAGGGAGACAGGGGTCTACTATGGCTACACCTTC. Translated: CASRETGVYYGYTF.

The rearrangement uses TRBV4-1 and TRBJ2-7, with D unresolved. V was trimmed by 0 bases and J by 2 bases, leaving 11 bases between them. Germline V CDR1 and CDR2: MGHRA, YSYEKL. The CDR3 is 15 amino acids. The CDR3 DNA follows: TGCGCCAGCAGCCAAGATAACCGAGAGCCCTACGAGCAGTACGTC. Amino acid sequence: CASSQDNREPYEQYV.

This clonotype has just a few counts. The rearrangement joins TRBV19 to TRBJ1-2; D may be TRBD1 (5 bases). Germline V gives CDR1 LNHDA, CDR2 SQIVND (reference sequence). V lost 2 bases and J 4 bases, leaving 8 bases between the germline ends. This CDR3 region has 13 residues. The CDR3 loop is CASSISDSYGYTF. The CDR3, as DNA: TGTGCCAGTAGTATAAGCGACAGCTATGGCTACACCTTC.

Written as DNA, the CDR3 is TGTGCCAGCAGTCGACGAGCCGGGGGTTACTCCTACGAGCAGTACGTC. As protein: CASSRRAGGYSYEQYV. The rearrangement uses TRBV6-2 or TRBV6-3 and TRBJ2-7; D might be TRBD2 (6 bases). The germline V gene encodes CDR1 MNHEY and CDR2 SVGEGT. V was cut by 5 bases and J by 0 bases, with 17 bases left in between. This CDR3 spans 16 amino acids.

This rearrangement joins TRBV29-1 to TRBJ2-5, with TRBD1 matching over 9 bases. V was pared by 6 bases and J by 6 bases, with 11 bases of the junction left unmatched. Germline loops: CDR1 SQVTM, CDR2 ANQGSEA. CDR3 length: 14 residues. CDR3 amino acids: CSVEGTGFQQTQYF. CDR3 nucleotides: TGCAGCGTCGAGGGGACAGGGTTCCAGCAGACCCAGTACTTC.